One and the same sample provided the 26 T cell receptor beta chains below, sequenced in a study of OX40 agonist ivuxolimab in advanced cancers. Profiled with immunoSEQ multiplex PCR; TCRdb holds only in-frame clones, not every one. Of more than 65,000 clones detected, around 80% appear once; the ten largest clones hold 5%. The specimen was CD4+ or CD8+ T cells sorted from blood, collected in a trial of the OX40 agonist ivuxolimab. The receptors originated from an adult with an advanced solid tumor such as melanoma, head and neck, liver or kidney cancer.

The chain uses TRBV19 and TRBJ1-1; D perhaps matches TRBD1 (5 bases). The CDR3 is 14 amino acids. Germline CDR1 and CDR2: LNHDA and SQIVND (reference sequence). V lost 6 bases to trimming and J lost 4 bases, with 15 bases between them. CDR3 in amino acids: CASSFFGASTEAFF. The CDR3 DNA follows: TGTGCCAGTAGCTTCTTCGGGGCTAGCACTGAAGCTTTCTTT.

The chain combines TRBV9 with TRBJ1-5; D is unresolved. V lost 1 base and J 3 bases, leaving 5 bases between the germline ends. This CDR3 comprises 13 residues. Germline V gene lookup returns CDR1 SGDLS and CDR2 YYNGEE. CDR3 loop: CASSVSPNQPQHF. The CDR3 DNA sequence: TGTGCCAGCAGCGTATCCCCCAATCAGCCCCAGCATTTT.

This chain joins TRBV6-1 and TRBJ2-7, with D possibly matching TRBD2 (5 bases). The length of the CDR3 is 13 residues. From germline, CDR1 is MNHNS and CDR2 SASEGT. V gave up 1 base and J gave up 6 bases, with 10 bases separating them. CDR3 in DNA: TGTGCCAGCAGTGAAGAAGAGGGCCTCGAGCAGTACTTC. The encoded protein is CASSEEEGLEQYF.

In its sample, this clone was seen once. The chain recombines TRBV7-3 with TRBJ2-7, with D perhaps TRBD2 (6 bases). CDR1 SGHTA and CDR2 FQGTGA come from the germline V gene. The CDR3 is 12 amino acids. Trimming removed 1 base at V and 7 bases at J, with 8 bases between. The CDR3 DNA reads TGTGCCAGCAGCTTAAGGGGGGAAGAGCAGTACTTC. Translated, it gives CASSLRGEEQYF.

The chain combines TRBV15 with TRBJ1-1, with no clear D. The germline gives CDR1 LNHNV, CDR2 YYDKDF (reference sequence). The germline V and J ends were trimmed by 6 bases and 2 bases, with 4 bases remaining between them. The CDR3 contains 11 residues. CDR3 DNA: TGTGCCACCAGGGAAAACACTGAAGCTTTCTTT. This sequence encodes CATRENTEAFF.

The chain uses TRBV5-1 and TRBJ1-1, with D perhaps matching TRBD1 (5 bases). Germline CDR1 SGHRS, CDR2 YFSETQ. V was clipped by 4 bases and J by 4 bases, with 23 bases between them. This CDR3 spans 17 amino acids. CDR3 region: CASSGGSGGAGGTEAFF. The CDR3 region has the DNA TGCGCCAGCAGCGGCGGGTCCGGAGGGGCGGGTGGCACTGAAGCTTTCTTT.

The chain recombines TRBV5-5 with TRBJ1-5, with D possibly matching TRBD1 (5 bases). The V gene lost 0 bases and the J gene lost 6 bases, with 7 bases spanning the gap. Germline lookup yields CDR1 SGHKS and CDR2 YYEKEE (reference sequence). This CDR3 is built from 13 residues. The CDR3 nucleotides are TGTGCCAGCAGCTTGGATGGGACTCAGCCCCAGCATTTT. It codes for CASSLDGTQPQHF.

A word on this clone: An end of the junction does not agree with germline; a read error may underlie this. The chain recombines TRBV9 with TRBJ2-7; D is possibly TRBD2 (6 bases). CDR3 length: 15 residues. Germline-derived CDR1 and CDR2 are SGDLS and YYNGEE. Written as DNA, the CDR3 is TGTGCCGGCAGCCCAGGAGGGACCATGTCCTACGAGCAGTACTTC. This gives the protein CAGSPGGTMSYEQYF.

The CDR3 DNA reads as TGTGCCAGCAGCCACGGACGGGTCCTCGACATATATTTT. This encodes CASSHGRVLDIYF. The rearrangement links TRBV7-9 to TRBJ1-3; D unresolved. Per the germline V gene, CDR1 is SEHNR and CDR2 is FQNEAQ (reference sequence). V shed 5 bases and J shed 12 bases, with 17 bases lying between them. This CDR3 is 13 amino acids long.

The gene calls are TRBV14 and TRBJ1-1, with 8 positions matching TRBD1. This CDR3 contains 14 residues. The junction had 4 bases not matched to a gene; V was cut back by 2 bases and J by 5 bases. Germline values: CDR1 SGHDN, CDR2 FVKESK. CDR3 coding DNA: TGTGCCAGCAGCCAATTACAGGGGGGAACTGAAGCTTTCTTT. Its translation: CASSQLQGGTEAFF.

The chain employs TRBV27 and TRBJ2-3; D gene uncertain. CDR1 is MNHEY, CDR2 SMNVEV, per germline (reference sequence). This CDR3 comprises 15 residues. The V and J ends lost 8 bases and 6 bases respectively, with 21 bases between them. The CDR3 sequence: CASRMGSQTVDTQYF. CDR3 nucleotide sequence: TGTGCCAGCCGCATGGGTTCCCAAACGGTGGATACGCAGTATTTT.

The rearrangement uses TRBV6-5 and TRBJ1-5, with D unresolved. Trimming shortened V by 6 bases and J by 2 bases, and 8 bases separated the two germline ends. The CDR3 spans 13 residues. Germline V lookup: CDR1 MNHEY, CDR2 SVGAGI. The CDR3 sequence: CASRRTGNQPQHF. The CDR3 DNA follows: TGTGCCAGCAGGAGGACGGGCAATCAGCCCCAGCATTTT.

The V call is TRBV30, the J call TRBJ2-6; D is uncertain. The germline V gene encodes CDR1 GTSNPN and CDR2 SVGIG (reference sequence). There are 14 residues in the CDR3. The V end was cut by 3 bases, the J end by 1 base, with 7 bases between. CDR3 amino acids: CAWRGKSGANVLTF. The CDR3 nucleotides are TGTGCCTGGAGGGGGAAGTCTGGGGCCAACGTCCTGACTTTC. The full variable domain, in which reference TRBV30 and TRBJ2-6 provide the parts outside the CDR3, is SQTIHQWPATLVQPVGSPLSLECTVEGTSNPNLYWYRQAAGRGLQLLFYSVGIGQISSEVPQNLSASRPQDRQFILSSKKLLLSDSGFYLCAWRGKSGANVLTFGAGSRLTVL.

This rearrangement joins TRBV19 to TRBJ1-2, with TRBD1 identical over 7 bases. There are 13 residues in the CDR3. J was trimmed by 2 bases and V by 6 bases; bases with no gene match: 3. The germline V gene has CDR1 LNHDA and CDR2 SQIVND (reference sequence). This chain's CDR3 is CASSVQGNYGYTF. In nucleotides, the CDR3 is TGTGCCAGTAGCGTACAGGGGAACTATGGCTACACCTTC.

The chain combines TRBV6-5 with TRBJ1-1; weak D call: TRBD1 (5 bases). Trimming took off 6 bases at V and 3 bases at J, with 14 bases between the two ends. Germline lookup yields CDR1 MNHEY and CDR2 SVGAGI. This CDR3 contains 14 residues. The DNA for the CDR3 is TGTGCCAGCAGCCTCCTCGGGGGGGACACTGAAGCTTTCTTT. This codes for CASSLLGGDTEAFF.

This clone was observed a handful of times. The rearrangement uses TRBV4-1 and TRBJ1-3; D not resolved. Germline V gives CDR1 MGHRA, CDR2 YSYEKL. The V end was cut by 0 bases, the J end by 0 bases, with 6 bases between. The CDR3 contains 15 residues. CDR3 in amino acids: CASSQEGSSGNTIYF. The CDR3 DNA is TGCGCCAGCAGCCAAGAAGGGAGCTCTGGAAACACCATATATTTT.

The chain couples TRBV4-3 to TRBJ1-4; 11 nucleotides line up with TRBD1. CDR1 is LGHNA, CDR2 YSLEER, per germline. V lost 1 base, J lost 4 bases, and 8 bases stayed unmatched. The CDR3 length is 18 residues. CDR3 sequence reads: CASSQGATGTGGNEKLFF. The CDR3 DNA reads TGCGCCAGCAGCCAAGGGGCAACCGGGACAGGGGGTAATGAAAAACTGTTTTTT.

This sequence joins TRBV21-1 and TRBJ1-3; TRBD1 is taken as the D call from the table, unchecked against the DNA. TRBV21-1 corresponds to a pseudogene. The CDR3 contains 17 residues. CDR3 coding DNA: TGTGCCAGCAGCAGGGGGATGGGACAGCTCTCTGGAAACACCATATATTTT. This sequence encodes CASSRGMGQLSGNTIYF.

The V gene is TRBV5-1, the J gene TRBJ2-7; possibly TRBD1 for D (5 bases). The length of the CDR3 is 14 residues. Germline values: CDR1 SGHRS, CDR2 YFSETQ. The ends were cut back, 0 bases at V and 6 bases at J, with 13 bases in the middle. CDR3 protein: CASSLDKGTGEQYF. The DNA for the CDR3 is TGCGCCAGCAGCTTGGATAAGGGAACAGGCGAGCAGTACTTC.

The V call is TRBV4-1, the J call TRBJ1-6; D is unclear. In germline, CDR1 is MGHRA, CDR2 YSYEKL. V was clipped by 0 bases and J by 0 bases, with 9 bases between them. The CDR3 has 17 residues. CDR3 loop: CASSQDFPSSYNSPLHF. CDR3 bases: TGCGCCAGCAGCCAAGATTTCCCGAGCTCCTATAATTCACCCCTCCACTTT.

The V gene is TRBV4-1, the J gene TRBJ2-1; tentatively, D is TRBD1 or TRBD2 (6 bases each). The CDR3 is made up of 15 amino acids. Germline V gene sequence: CDR1 MGHRA, CDR2 YSYEKL. V shed 0 bases and J shed 10 bases, with 16 bases lying between them. Written as DNA, the CDR3 is TGCGCCAGCAGCCAAGATGGCAGGGGACTGGGCGAGCAGTTCTTC. It specifies CASSQDGRGLGEQFF.

The chain is built from TRBV11-1 and TRBJ2-7, with TRBD1 matching 11 bases. The CDR3 loop spans 15 amino acids. V was pared by 1 base and J by 6 bases, with 5 bases of the junction left unmatched. Germline V gene lookup returns CDR1 SGHAT and CDR2 FQDESV (reference sequence). CDR3 sequence: CASSLEGQGAREQYF. In nucleotides, the CDR3 is TGTGCCAGCAGCTTAGAAGGACAGGGGGCACGCGAGCAGTACTTC.

The rearrangement links TRBV14 to TRBJ2-1; 9 positions agree with TRBD2. CDR3 size: 16 residues. The trim removed 6 bases at V and 4 bases at J, leaving 10 bases unmatched. Germline-derived CDR1 and CDR2 are SGHDN and FVKESK. CDR3 sequence reads: CASSSERGVLYNEQFF. The CDR3 DNA sequence: TGTGCCAGCAGTAGCGAGCGGGGGGTCTTATACAATGAGCAGTTCTTC.

This clone was picked up one time. The chain uses TRBV19 and TRBJ1-4, with 7 bases matching TRBD1. From germline, CDR1 is LNHDA and CDR2 SQIVND (reference sequence). Trimming took 5 bases from V and 0 from J; bases not matched to a gene: 3. There are 15 residues in the CDR3. The CDR3 nucleotides read TGTGCCAGTAGTCCCGGGACAGCAACTAATGAAAAACTGTTTTTT. Translated: CASSPGTATNEKLFF.

The J gene is TRBJ2-7, the V gene TRBV5-1; possibly TRBD1 for D (5 bases). Germline V lookup: CDR1 SGHRS, CDR2 YFSETQ. The CDR3 contains 15 residues. V shed 0 bases and J shed 9 bases, with 19 bases lying between them. The CDR3 reads CASSLAPGSSNRQYF. The CDR3 DNA is TGCGCCAGCAGCTTGGCTCCAGGGTCAAGTAATCGGCAGTACTTC.

J is TRBJ2-4 and V is TRBV2, with 10 positions matching TRBD1. With V trimmed by 6 bases and J by 7 bases, 9 bases remained unmatched. The CDR3 sequence is 15 residues long. CDR1 and CDR2 (germline): SNHLY, FYNNEI. The CDR3 loop reads CASSSRRGQGNIQYF. CDR3 in DNA: TGTGCCAGCAGCTCCAGGAGGGGACAGGGGAACATTCAGTACTTC.